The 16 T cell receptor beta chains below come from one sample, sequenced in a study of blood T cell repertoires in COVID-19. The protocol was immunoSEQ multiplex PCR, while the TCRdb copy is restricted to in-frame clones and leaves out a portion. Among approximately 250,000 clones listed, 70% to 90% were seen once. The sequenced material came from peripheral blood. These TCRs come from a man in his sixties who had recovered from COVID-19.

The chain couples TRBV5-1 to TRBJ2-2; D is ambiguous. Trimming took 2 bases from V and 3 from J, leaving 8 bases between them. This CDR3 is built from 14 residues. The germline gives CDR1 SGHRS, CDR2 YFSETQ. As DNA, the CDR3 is TGCGCCAGCAGCTTAGTATCGGACACCGGGGAGCTGTTTTTT. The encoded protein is CASSLVSDTGELFF.

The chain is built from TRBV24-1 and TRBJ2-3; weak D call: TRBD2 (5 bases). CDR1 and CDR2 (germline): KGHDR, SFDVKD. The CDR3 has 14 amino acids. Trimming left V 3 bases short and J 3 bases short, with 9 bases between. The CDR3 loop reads CATSDPGLTDTQYF. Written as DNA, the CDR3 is TGTGCCACCAGTGATCCGGGATTAACAGATACGCAGTATTTT.

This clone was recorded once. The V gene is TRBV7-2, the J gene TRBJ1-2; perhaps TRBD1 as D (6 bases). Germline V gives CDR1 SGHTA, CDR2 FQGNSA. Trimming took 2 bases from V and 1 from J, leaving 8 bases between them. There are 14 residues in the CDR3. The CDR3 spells CASSLPDSNYGYTF. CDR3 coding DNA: TGTGCCAGCAGCTTACCGGACAGTAACTATGGCTACACCTTC.

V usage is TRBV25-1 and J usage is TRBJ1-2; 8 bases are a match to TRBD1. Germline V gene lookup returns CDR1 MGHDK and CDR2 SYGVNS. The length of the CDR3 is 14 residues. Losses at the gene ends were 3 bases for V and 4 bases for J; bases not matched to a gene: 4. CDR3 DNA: TGTGCCAGCAGTGACACGGGGACAGGCTATGGCTACACCTTC. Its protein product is CASSDTGTGYGYTF.

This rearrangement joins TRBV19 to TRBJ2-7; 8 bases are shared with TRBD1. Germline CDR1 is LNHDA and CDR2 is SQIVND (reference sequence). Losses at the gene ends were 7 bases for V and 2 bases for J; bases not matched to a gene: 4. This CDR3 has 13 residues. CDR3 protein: CASKHRGTYEQYF. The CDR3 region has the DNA TGTGCCAGTAAGCACAGGGGGACCTACGAGCAGTACTTC.

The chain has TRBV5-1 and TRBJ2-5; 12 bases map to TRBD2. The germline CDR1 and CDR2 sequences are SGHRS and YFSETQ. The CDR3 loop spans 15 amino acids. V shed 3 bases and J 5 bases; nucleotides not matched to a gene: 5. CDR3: CASSSSGGAGETQYF. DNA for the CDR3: TGCGCCAGCAGCTCTAGCGGGGGGGCCGGGGAGACCCAGTACTTC.

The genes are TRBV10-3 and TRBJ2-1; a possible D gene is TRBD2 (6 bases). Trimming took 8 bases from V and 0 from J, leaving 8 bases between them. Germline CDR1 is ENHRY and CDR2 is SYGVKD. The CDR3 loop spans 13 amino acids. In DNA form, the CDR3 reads TGTGCCATCGGGACTGTCTCCTACAATGAGCAGTTCTTC. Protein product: CAIGTVSYNEQFF.

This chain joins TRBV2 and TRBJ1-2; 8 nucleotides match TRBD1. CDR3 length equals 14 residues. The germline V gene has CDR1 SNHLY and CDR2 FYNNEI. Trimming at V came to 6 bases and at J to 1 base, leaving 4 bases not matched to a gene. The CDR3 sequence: CASRLGQDNYGYTF. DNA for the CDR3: TGTGCCAGCAGGCTGGGACAGGATAACTATGGCTACACCTTC.

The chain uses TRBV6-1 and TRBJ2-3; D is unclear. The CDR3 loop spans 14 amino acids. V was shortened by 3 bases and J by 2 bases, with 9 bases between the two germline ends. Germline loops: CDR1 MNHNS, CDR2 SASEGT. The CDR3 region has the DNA TGTGCCAGCAGTGATGGCAGGTACACAGATACGCAGTATTTT. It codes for CASSDGRYTDTQYF.

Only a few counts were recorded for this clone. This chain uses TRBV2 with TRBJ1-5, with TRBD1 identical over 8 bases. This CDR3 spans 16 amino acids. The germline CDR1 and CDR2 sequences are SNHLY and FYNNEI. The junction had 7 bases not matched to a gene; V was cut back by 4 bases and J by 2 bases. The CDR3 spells CASSGRQGRGNQPQHF. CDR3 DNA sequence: TGTGCCAGCAGTGGAAGACAGGGGAGGGGCAATCAGCCCCAGCATTTT.

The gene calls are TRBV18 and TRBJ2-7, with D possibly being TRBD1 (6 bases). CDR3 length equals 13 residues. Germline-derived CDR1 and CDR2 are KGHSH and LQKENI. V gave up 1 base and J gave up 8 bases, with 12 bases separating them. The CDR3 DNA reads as TGTGCCAGCTCACCACGACAGGAGGATCAGCAGTACTTC. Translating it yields CASSPRQEDQQYF.

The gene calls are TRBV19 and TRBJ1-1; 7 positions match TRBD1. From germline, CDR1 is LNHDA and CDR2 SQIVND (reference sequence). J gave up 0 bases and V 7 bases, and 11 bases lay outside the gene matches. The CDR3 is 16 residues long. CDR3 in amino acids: CASTGWRTGVNTEAFF. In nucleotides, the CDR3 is TGTGCCAGTACTGGTTGGAGAACAGGGGTGAACACTGAAGCTTTCTTT.

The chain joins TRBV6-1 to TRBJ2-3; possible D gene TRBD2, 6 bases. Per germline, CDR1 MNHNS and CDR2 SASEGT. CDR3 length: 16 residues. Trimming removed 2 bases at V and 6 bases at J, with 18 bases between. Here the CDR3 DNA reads TGTGCCAGCAGTGAATTCTTGCGGGGCCAGCGGGATACGCAGTATTTT. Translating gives CASSEFLRGQRDTQYF.

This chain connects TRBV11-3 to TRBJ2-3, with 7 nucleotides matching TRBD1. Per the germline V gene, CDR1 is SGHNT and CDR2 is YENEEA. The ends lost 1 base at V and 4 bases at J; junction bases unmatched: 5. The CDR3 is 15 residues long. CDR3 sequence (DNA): TGTGCCAGCAGCTTAGGGACAGGTTTCGCAGATACGCAGTATTTT. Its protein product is CASSLGTGFADTQYF.

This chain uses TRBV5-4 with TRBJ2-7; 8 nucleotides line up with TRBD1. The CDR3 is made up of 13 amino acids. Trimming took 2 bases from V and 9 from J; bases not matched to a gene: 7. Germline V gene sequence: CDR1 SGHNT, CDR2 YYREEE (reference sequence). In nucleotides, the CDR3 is TGTGCCAGCAGCTTCCAAACAGGGGGTGGGCAGTACTTC. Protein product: CASSFQTGGGQYF.

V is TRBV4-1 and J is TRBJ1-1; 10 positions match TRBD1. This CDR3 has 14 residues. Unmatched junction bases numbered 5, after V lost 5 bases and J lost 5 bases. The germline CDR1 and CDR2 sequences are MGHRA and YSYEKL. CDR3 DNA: TGCGCCAGCAGCGCGGGACAGGGGAGTACTGAAGCTTTCTTT. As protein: CASSAGQGSTEAFF.